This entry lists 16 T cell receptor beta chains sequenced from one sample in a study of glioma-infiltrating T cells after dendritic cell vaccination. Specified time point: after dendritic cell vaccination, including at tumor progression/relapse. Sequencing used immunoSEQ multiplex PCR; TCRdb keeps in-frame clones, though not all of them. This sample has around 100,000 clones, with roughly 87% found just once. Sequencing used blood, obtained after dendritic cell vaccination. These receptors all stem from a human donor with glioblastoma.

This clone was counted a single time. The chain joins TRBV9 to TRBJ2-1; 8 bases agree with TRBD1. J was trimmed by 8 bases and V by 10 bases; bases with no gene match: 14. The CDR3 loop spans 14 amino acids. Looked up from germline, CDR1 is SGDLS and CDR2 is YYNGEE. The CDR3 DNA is TGTGCCTCGGATCGACAGGGGAAACTCGATGAGCAGTTCTTC. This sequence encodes CASDRQGKLDEQFF. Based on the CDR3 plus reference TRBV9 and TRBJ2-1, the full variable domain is DSGVTQTPKHLITATGQRVTLRCSPRSGDLSVYWYQQSLDQGLQFLIQYYNGEERAKGNILERFSAQQFPDLHSELNLSSLELGDSALYFCASDRQGKLDEQFFGPGTRLTVL.

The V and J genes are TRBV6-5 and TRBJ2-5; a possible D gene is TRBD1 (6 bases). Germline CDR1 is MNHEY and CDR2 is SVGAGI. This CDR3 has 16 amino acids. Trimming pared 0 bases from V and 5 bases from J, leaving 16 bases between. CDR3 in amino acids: CASSYSYRAGGETQYF. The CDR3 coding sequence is TGTGCCAGCAGTTACTCGTACAGGGCAGGCGGTGAGACCCAGTACTTC.

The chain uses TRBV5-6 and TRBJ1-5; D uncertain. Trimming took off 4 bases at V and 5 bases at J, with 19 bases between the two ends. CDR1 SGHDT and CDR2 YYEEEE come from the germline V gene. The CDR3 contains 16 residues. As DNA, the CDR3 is TGTGCCAGCAGCAAATGGAGAGCAACGATACATCAGCCCCAGCATTTT. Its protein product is CASSKWRATIHQPQHF.

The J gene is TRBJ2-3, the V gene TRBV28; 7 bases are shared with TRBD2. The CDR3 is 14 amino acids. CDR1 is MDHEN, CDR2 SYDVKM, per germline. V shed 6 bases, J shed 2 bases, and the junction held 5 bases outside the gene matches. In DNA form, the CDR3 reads TGTGCCAGCAGATTCAGCGGGGCCACAGATACGCAGTATTTT. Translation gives CASRFSGATDTQYF.

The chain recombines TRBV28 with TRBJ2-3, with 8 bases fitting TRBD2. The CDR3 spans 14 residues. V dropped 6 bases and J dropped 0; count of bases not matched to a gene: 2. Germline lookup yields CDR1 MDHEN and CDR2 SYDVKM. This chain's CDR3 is CASSGGESTDTQYF. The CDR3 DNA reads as TGTGCCAGCAGCGGGGGGGAGAGCACAGATACGCAGTATTTT.

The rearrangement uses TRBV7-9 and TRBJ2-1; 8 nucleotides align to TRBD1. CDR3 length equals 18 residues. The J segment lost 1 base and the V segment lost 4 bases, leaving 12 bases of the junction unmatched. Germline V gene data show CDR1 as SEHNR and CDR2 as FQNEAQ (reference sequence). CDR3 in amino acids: CASSSGQGRKLSYNEQFF. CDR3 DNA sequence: TGTGCCAGCAGCTCAGGACAGGGCCGCAAGTTGTCCTACAATGAGCAGTTCTTC.

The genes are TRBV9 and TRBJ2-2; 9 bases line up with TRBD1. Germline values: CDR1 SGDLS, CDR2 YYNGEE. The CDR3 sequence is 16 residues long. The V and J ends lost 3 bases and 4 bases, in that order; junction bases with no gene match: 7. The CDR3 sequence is CASSEGTGYGTGELFF. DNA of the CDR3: TGTGCCAGCAGCGAAGGGACAGGGTACGGCACCGGGGAGCTGTTTTTT.

The CDR3 nucleotides are TGTGCCAGCAGCACCGGGGGTAGCGGGAACAATGAGCAGTTCTTC. Amino acids: CASSTGGSGNNEQFF. The J gene is TRBJ2-1, the V gene TRBV9, with 8 bases aligning to TRBD2. The CDR3 spans 15 residues. CDR1 and CDR2 from the germline V gene are SGDLS and YYNGEE. Germline trimming cut 4 bases from V and 5 bases from J; bases unmatched to any gene: 8.

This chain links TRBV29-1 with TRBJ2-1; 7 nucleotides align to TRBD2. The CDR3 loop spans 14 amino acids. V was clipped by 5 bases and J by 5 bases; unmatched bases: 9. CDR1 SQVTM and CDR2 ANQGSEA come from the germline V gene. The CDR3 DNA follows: TGCAGCGTTCCTTCGGGGGGACTCCACAATGAGCAGTTCTTC. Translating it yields CSVPSGGLHNEQFF.

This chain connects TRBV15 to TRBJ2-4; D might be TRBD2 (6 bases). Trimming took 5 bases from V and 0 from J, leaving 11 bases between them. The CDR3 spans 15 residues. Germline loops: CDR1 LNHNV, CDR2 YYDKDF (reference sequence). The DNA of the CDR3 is TGTGCCACCAGCCAAAGCGGGTTAGCCAAAAACATTCAGTACTTC. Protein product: CATSQSGLAKNIQYF.

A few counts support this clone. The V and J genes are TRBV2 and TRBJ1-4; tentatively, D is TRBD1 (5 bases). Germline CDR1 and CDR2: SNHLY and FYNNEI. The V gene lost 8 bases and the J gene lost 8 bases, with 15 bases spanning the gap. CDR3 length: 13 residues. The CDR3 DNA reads TGTGCCAGCCGAAAGGGGCCCGGGGAAAAACTGTTTTTT. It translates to CASRKGPGEKLFF.

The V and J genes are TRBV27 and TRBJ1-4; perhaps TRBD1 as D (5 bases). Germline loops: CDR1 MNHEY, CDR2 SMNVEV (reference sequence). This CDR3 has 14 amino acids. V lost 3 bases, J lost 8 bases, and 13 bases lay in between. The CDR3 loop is CASSFGREGEKLFF. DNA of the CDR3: TGTGCCAGCAGTTTCGGCAGGGAGGGCGAAAAACTGTTTTTT.

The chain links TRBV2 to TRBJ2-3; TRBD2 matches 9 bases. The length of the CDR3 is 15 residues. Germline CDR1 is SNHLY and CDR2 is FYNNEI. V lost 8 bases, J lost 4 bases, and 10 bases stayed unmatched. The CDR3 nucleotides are TGTGCCAGCCGTTGGGCGGGGGGGCGTGCAGATACGCAGTATTTT. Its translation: CASRWAGGRADTQYF.

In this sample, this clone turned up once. This chain's CDR3 is CASRVTGVRTDTQYF. CDR3 DNA sequence: TGTGCCAGCAGAGTCACAGGAGTGCGCACAGATACGCAGTATTTT. This chain links TRBV2 with TRBJ2-3, with D possibly being TRBD1 (5 bases). V lost 6 bases and J 1 base, leaving 14 bases between the germline ends. This CDR3 is 15 amino acids long. Germline assignment: CDR1 SNHLY and CDR2 FYNNEI.

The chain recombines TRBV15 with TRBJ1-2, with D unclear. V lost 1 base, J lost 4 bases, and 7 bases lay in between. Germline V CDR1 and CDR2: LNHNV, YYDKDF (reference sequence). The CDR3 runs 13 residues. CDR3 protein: CATSRVDRYGYTF. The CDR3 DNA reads TGTGCCACCAGCAGAGTAGATCGCTATGGCTACACCTTC.

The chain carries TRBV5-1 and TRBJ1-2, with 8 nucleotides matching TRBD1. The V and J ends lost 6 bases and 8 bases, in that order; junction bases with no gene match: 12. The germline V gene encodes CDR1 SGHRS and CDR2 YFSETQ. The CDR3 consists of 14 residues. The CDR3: CASKSGGTLEGYTF. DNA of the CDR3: TGCGCCAGCAAATCAGGGGGCACCCTCGAAGGCTACACCTTC.